This is a list of T cell receptor beta chains from one sample in a study of blood T cell repertoires in COVID-19. Using immunoSEQ multiplex PCR, the repertoire was profiled, and TCRdb retains in-frame clones only, with some absent. The sample contains about 250,000 clones, 75% to 85% of which appear only once. Sequencing was carried out using peripheral blood. Receptor source: a man aged 50-59 years with COVID-19, enrolled during active disease. The CDR3 runs from the conserved cysteine through the conserved F or W. The D gene is left open where the match is weak. Expanded clones get a size class; other rows say once, few or many, or leave the size out.

v_call	d_call	j_call	clone_size	cdr3_nt	cdr3_aa
TRBV6-5	TRBD1	TRBJ1-1	.	TGTGCCAGCAGCCTCCGACAGGGGAGGACTGAAGCTTTCTTT	CASSLRQGRTEAFF
TRBV5-5	.	TRBJ1-1	.	TGTGCCAGCAGACCTGCTCTTGGGCCCACTGGTACTGAAGCTTTCTTT	CASRPALGPTGTEAFF
TRBV10-3	.	TRBJ1-2	.	TGTGCCATCAGTAACAGGGATGGCTACACCTTC	CAISNRDGYTF
TRBV18	.	TRBJ1-3	.	TGTGCCAGCTCACCACCTATCGGACACTCTGGAAACACCATATATTTT	CASSPPIGHSGNTIYF
TRBV6-6	TRBD1	TRBJ2-3	.	TGTGCCAGCAGTCCAACGGGACAGGCCATGATCACAGATACGCAGTATTTT	CASSPTGQAMITDTQYF
TRBV24-1	.	TRBJ2-6	.	TGTGCCACCAGCCCAAATTCTGGGGCCAACGTCCTGACTTTC	CATSPNSGANVLTF
TRBV19	.	TRBJ2-7	.	TGTGCCAGTGTCGGCAGGTCCTACGAGCAGTACTTC	CASVGRSYEQYF
TRBV28	.	TRBJ2-7	.	TGTGCCAGCAGTTTATCGTTGCTAGCCCTAATCTTC	CASSLSLLALIF
TRBV6-5	TRBD1	TRBJ2-4	once	TGTGCCAGCAGTTACTCTCCTCAGGGGGTTCAGTACTTC	CASSYSPQGVQYF
TRBV4-1	TRBD2	TRBJ2-1	.	TGCGCCAGCAGCCAAGCGGGGGGTCCAGTTCAATACAATGAGCAGTTCTTC	CASSQAGGPVQYNEQFF
TRBV11-1	TRBD1	TRBJ2-7	few	TGTGCCAGCAGCTTGGTGACAGGGGTCCACGAGCAGTACTTC	CASSLVTGVHEQYF
TRBV7-9	.	TRBJ2-7	.	TGTGCCAGCAGCCCCTCACTAAGCTCCTACGAGCAGTACTTC	CASSPSLSSYEQYF
TRBV6-5	.	TRBJ2-5	.	TGTGCCAGCAGTTACCAGGGGCGAGAGACCCAGTACTTC	CASSYQGRETQYF
TRBV30	.	TRBJ2-2	.	TGTGCCTGGAGGCAACGGGGGGCTTTGGCCACCGGGGAGCTGTTTTTT	CAWRQRGALATGELFF
TRBV6-5	TRBD2	TRBJ2-3	once	TGTGCCAGCAGTATGCTAGCGGGGGTCACAGATACGCAGTATTTT	CASSMLAGVTDTQYF
TRBV19	.	TRBJ1-1	.	TGTGCCAGTGGACGGGGGTTCACTGAAGCTTTCTTT	CASGRGFTEAFF
TRBV4-1	.	TRBJ2-1	.	TGCGCCAGCAGCCAAACAGGGGGGGGGCGGTCCTACAATGAGCAGTTCTTC	CASSQTGGGRSYNEQFF
TRBV7-3	TRBD2	TRBJ2-6	.	TGTGCCAGCAGCCCCCGGGAGGCGGCGGTGGGGGCTGGGGCCAACGTCCTGACTTTC	CASSPREAAVGAGANVLTF
TRBV5-6	.	TRBJ2-7	.	TGTGCCAGCAGCTTTCGCGGGGGCCACGAGCAGTACTTC	CASSFRGGHEQYF
TRBV14	TRBD2	TRBJ2-3	.	TGTGCCAGCAGTTTCCGACTAGCGGGGGGGCCAGTAACGCAGTATTTT	CASSFRLAGGPVTQYF